This T cell receptor (beta chain) was recorded in a study of blood T cell repertoires in COVID-19. Study context: PBMCs, B-cell-depleted T cells, or T cells provided the cDNA or gDNA that made up the material.

Original methodology: It was from reference gene primer amplification that nucleated cell counts were estimated. Repertoires were generated with immunoSEQ multiplex PCR, while TCRdb's copy carries only in-frame clones and drops some. V, J and clone size are those of that table, while D and trimming were read from the DNA. The table lists approximately 150,000 clones, approximately 79% of them singletons, with 2.4% in the top ten. CDR3 length: 12 amino acids. Germline trimming cut 8 bases from V and 8 bases from J; bases unmatched to any gene: 3. Germline V CDR1 and CDR2: MNHEY, SVGAGI. Sequencing was done on a sample of PBMCs or T cells enriched from blood (not recorded which). The chain is built from TRBV6-5 and TRBJ1-6, with 7 nucleotides matching TRBD1. This TCR derives from a man aged 35 to 55 with acute COVID-19. The CDR3 protein is CASRDSYSPLHF. The CDR3, as DNA: TGTGCCAGCCGGGACAGCTATTCACCCCTCCACTTT.